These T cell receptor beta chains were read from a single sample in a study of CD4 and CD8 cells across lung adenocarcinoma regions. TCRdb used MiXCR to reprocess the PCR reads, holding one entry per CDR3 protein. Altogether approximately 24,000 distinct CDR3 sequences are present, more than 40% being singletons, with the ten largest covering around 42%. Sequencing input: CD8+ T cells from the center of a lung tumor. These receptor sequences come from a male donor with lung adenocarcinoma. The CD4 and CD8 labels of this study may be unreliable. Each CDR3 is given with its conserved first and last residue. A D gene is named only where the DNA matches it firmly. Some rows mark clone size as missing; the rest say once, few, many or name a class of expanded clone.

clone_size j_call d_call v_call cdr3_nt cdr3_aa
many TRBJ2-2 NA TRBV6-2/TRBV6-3 TGTGCCAGCAGCCGGGGACTGGACACCGGGGAGCTGTTTTTT CASSRGLDTGELFF
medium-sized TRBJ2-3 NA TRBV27 TGTGCCAGCAGTTTCGGTCTTCCTAGCACAGATACGCAGTATTTT CASSFGLPSTDTQYF
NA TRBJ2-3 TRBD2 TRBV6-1 TGTGCCAGCCGCGAAGCGGGGCCGGGAGCCGGGGATATGCAGTATTTT CASREAGPGAGDMQYF
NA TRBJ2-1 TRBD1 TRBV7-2 TGTGCCAGCAGCTTCACAGGGGTGCCTGAGCAGTTCTTC CASSFTGVPEQFF
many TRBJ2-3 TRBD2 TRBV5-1 TGCGCCAGCAGCTTGGGGGAGGGTGCGCAGTATTTT CASSLGEGAQYF
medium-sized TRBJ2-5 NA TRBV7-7 TGTGCTAGCAGCTTAGAGGGCCAGCAAGGGACCCAGTACTTC CASSLEGQQGTQYF
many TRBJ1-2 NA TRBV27 TGTGCCAGCAGTTTAAGGGGTTCGGACTATGGCTACACCTTC CASSLRGSDYGYTF
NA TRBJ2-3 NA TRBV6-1 TGTGCCCGCGTCACGGGGCTGTGGGCCAAAGATACGCAGTATTTT CARVTGLWAKDTQYF
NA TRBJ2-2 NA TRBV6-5 TGTGCCAGCAGTTATCTCGGGAGCGGGGAGCTGTTTTTT CASSYLGSGELFF
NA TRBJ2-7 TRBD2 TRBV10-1 TGCGCCAGCAAACCGCAGCACGCTACAGTGGGAGGGTCCTACGAGCAGTACTTC CASKPQHATVGGSYEQYF
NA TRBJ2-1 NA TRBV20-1 TGCAGTGCTAGAGGTGGCCGGAGCATAGGGAATGAGCAGTTCTTC CSARGGRSIGNEQFF
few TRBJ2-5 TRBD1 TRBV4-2 TGTGCCAGCAGCCAGACTGGACAGGGCCGTCAAGAGACCCAGTACTTC CASSQTGQGRQETQYF
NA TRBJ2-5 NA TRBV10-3 TGTGCCATCAGTGTACCCCTGGGGATCGGCGGGCGGGACCAAGAGACCCAGTACTTC CAISVPLGIGGRDQETQYF
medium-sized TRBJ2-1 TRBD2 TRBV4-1 TGCGCCAGCAGCCAAGAGGCACTAGCGGGAGGCGGGGATGAGCAGTTCTTC CASSQEALAGGGDEQFF
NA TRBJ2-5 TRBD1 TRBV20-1 TGCAGTGCTAGGAACATGAGACAGGGGGCACGAGAGACCCAGTACTTC CSARNMRQGARETQYF
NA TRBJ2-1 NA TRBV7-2 TGTGCCAGCAGCTTCTACAGGGCGAATGAGCAGTTCTTC CASSFYRANEQFF
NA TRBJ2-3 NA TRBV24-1 TGTGCCGCGGGTACCGGGTGCCGTCACCCAGATACGCAGTATTTT CAAGTGCRHPDTQYF
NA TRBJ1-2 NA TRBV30 TGTGCCTGGAACAGACTTACGCGAGAGGGCTACACCTTC CAWNRLTREGYTF
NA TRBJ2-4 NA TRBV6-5 TGTGGCAGCAGTTCGGGGCCAGGGGCTACAAACACGCAGTACTTT CGSSSGPGATNTQYF
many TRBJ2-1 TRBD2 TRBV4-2 TGTGCCAGCAGCCTAAATAGACCCGGGACTAGCGCGTTAAGCTCCTACAATGAGCAGTTCTTC CASSLNRPGTSALSSYNEQFF
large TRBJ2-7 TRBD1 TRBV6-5 TGTGCCAGCAGTCCCCGGACAGGGCCCTACGAGCAGTACTTC CASSPRTGPYEQYF
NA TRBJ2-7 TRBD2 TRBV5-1 TGCGCCAGCAGCTTGGGCCCTGGGACTAGCTACGAGCAGTACTTC CASSLGPGTSYEQYF
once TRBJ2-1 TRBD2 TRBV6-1 TGTGCCAGCAGTGGCACCCAGACTAGCGGCACCAATGAGCAGTTCTTC CASSGTQTSGTNEQFF
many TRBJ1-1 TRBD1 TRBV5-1 TGCGCCAGCAGTCTACAGGGGGGTCTCACTGAAGCTTTCTTT CASSLQGGLTEAFF
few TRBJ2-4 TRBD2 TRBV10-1 TGCGCCAGCGGGGAGGGGCTGCGGGCCAAAAACATTCAGTACTTC CASGEGLRAKNIQYF